This is a list of T cell receptor beta chains from one sample in a study of blood T cell repertoires in COVID-19. TCRdb's copy holds only in-frame clones and misses some; the assay was immunoSEQ multiplex PCR. Of 240,000 or so clones detected, approximately 86% appear once; the ten largest clones hold roughly 0.8%. What was sequenced was peripheral blood. Receptors originate from a woman aged 30 to 39 with acute or convalescent COVID-19. CDR3s include the opening cysteine and the closing phenylalanine or tryptophan. The order of the fields is CDR3 DNA, CDR3 protein, clone size, D gene, V gene, J gene. D genes are given only for firm matches. Size values are once, few and many counts, or a class for expanded clones, and some rows have none.

TGTGCCAGCAGTTCCCCCGAGACAGGGGCCGAGCAGTACTTC	CASSSPETGAEQYF	NA	TRBD1	TRBV28	TRBJ2-7
TGTGCCAGCAGCTTCCCGGGACTAGCGGGGACCTACGAGCAGTACTTC	CASSFPGLAGTYEQYF	NA	TRBD2	TRBV7-2	TRBJ2-7
TGCGCCAGCTCGGGACTCTCTCGGAGTGGCACAGATACGCAGTATCGCATTTTT	CASSGLSRSGTDTQYRIF	NA	NA	TRBV5-1	TRBJ2-3
TGTGCCAGCACACTGGCAATAACAGGGAGTGCAGATACGCAGTATTTT	CASTLAITGSADTQYF	NA	NA	TRBV9	TRBJ2-3
TGTGCTAGTGGTTTGGTACTGCAGGGAAATGAAAAACTGTTTTTT	CASGLVLQGNEKLFF	once	NA	TRBV12-5	TRBJ1-4
TGTGCCAGCAGCTTGTCCAGAGGGGGCATGGCAACTGAAGCTTTCTTT	CASSLSRGGMATEAFF	NA	TRBD1	TRBV5-8	TRBJ1-1
TGTGCCACCAGTGATTTTAAAGGAGGCGAGCAGTACTTC	CATSDFKGGEQYF	NA	NA	TRBV24-1	TRBJ2-7
TGTGCCAGCAGCGCCCCTCTTCGACTACAAGACTCCTACAATGAGCAGTTCTTC	CASSAPLRLQDSYNEQFF	NA	NA	TRBV9	TRBJ2-1
TGCGCCAGCAGCTCGTACAATGAGCAGTTCTTC	CASSSYNEQFF	NA	NA	TRBV4-3	TRBJ2-1
TGTGCCAGCAGCAAAGATGACAGGGGGTCCTACGAGCAGTACTTC	CASSKDDRGSYEQYF	NA	NA	TRBV21-1	TRBJ2-7
TGTGCCAGTGGAATAAATACAGGGTTCGCCGAGCAGTACTTC	CASGINTGFAEQYF	NA	NA	TRBV19	TRBJ2-7
TGTGCCAGTGGGTACAAGGAGGGAGAGTCACCCCTCCACTTT	CASGYKEGESPLHF	few	NA	TRBV2	TRBJ1-6
TGTGCCTGGAGTCGAGGCCAAGAGACCCAGTACTTC	CAWSRGQETQYF	NA	NA	TRBV30	TRBJ2-5
TGTGCCAGCAGCGTAGGTCAGGGGACTATCACAGATACGCAGTATTTT	CASSVGQGTITDTQYF	NA	NA	TRBV9	TRBJ2-3
TGTGCCAGCAGCCAAGAACTAGCGGGGGCCTACGAGCAGTACTTC	CASSQELAGAYEQYF	NA	TRBD2	TRBV4-2	TRBJ2-7
TGTGCCAGCAGCCAGACAGGTCCAGCCTACGAGCAGTACTTC	CASSQTGPAYEQYF	NA	NA	TRBV7-8	TRBJ2-7
TGTGCCAGCAGCCCGGACAGTATATCCTACAATGAGCAGTTCTTC	CASSPDSISYNEQFF	few	NA	TRBV7-6	TRBJ2-1
TGTGCCAGCAGCAAAACAGGGACCCCGAACACCGGGGAGCTGTTTTTT	CASSKTGTPNTGELFF	few	NA	TRBV7-6	TRBJ2-2
TGTGCCATCGGAAGCCTAGCCTACAATGAGCAGTTCTTC	CAIGSLAYNEQFF	few	NA	TRBV10-3	TRBJ2-1
TGTGCCATCAGTGAGTCGACAAGGGACAGGAGTCCTGTGGGCTACACCTTC	CAISESTRDRSPVGYTF	NA	TRBD1	TRBV10-3	TRBJ1-2
TGTGCCAGCAGTGAAGCGGGCGGAAACACCATATATTTT	CASSEAGGNTIYF	NA	NA	TRBV2	TRBJ1-3
TGTGCCAGCAGCTTAGGCGTAGCGGCTAGCACAGATACGCAGTATTTT	CASSLGVAASTDTQYF	NA	NA	TRBV11-3	TRBJ2-3
TGTGCCAGCAGTGATCTTGAAAAACTGTTTTTT	CASSDLEKLFF	NA	NA	TRBV25-1	TRBJ1-4
TGTGCCAGCTCACCCTGGACTAGCGGAGCCTACGAGCAGTACTTC	CASSPWTSGAYEQYF	NA	TRBD2	TRBV18	TRBJ2-7
TGCAGCGTGGGACTACTAGCGGGGAGGAGAGATACGCAGTATTTT	CSVGLLAGRRDTQYF	NA	TRBD2	TRBV29-1	TRBJ2-3
TGTGCCAGCAGCCAAGAGGCCTGGTACGAGCAGTACTTC	CASSQEAWYEQYF	NA	NA	TRBV14	TRBJ2-7
TGTGCCAGTACCAACCGCCGGATAGCGGGAGGGGCCGGGGAGCTGTTTTTT	CASTNRRIAGGAGELFF	NA	TRBD2	TRBV19	TRBJ2-2
TGCAGTGCTAGTGGACATTACACCTTC	CSASGHYTF	NA	NA	TRBV20-1	TRBJ1-2
TGTGCCAGTACCCAGTTGTCTAGCGGGAGGGAGCAGTTCTTC	CASTQLSSGREQFF	once	TRBD2	TRBV19	TRBJ2-1
TGTGCCAGTAGGCCGACAGGGTCTGGAAACACCATATATTTT	CASRPTGSGNTIYF	once	TRBD1	TRBV19	TRBJ1-3
TGTGCCAGCAGCTCCCAAACGGGTATGGCGAATCAGCCCCAGCATTTT	CASSSQTGMANQPQHF	NA	NA	TRBV7-8	TRBJ1-5
TGTGCCAGCAGCGGTCGGGGGTTCACTGAAGCTTTCTTT	CASSGRGFTEAFF	NA	NA	TRBV7-8	TRBJ1-1
TGTGCTGCTCCCGCTGGGGAGACCGAGCAGTTCTTC	CAAPAGETEQFF	few	NA	TRBV12-5	TRBJ2-1
TGTGCCAGCAGCTTAGCAGGGACTAGCGTGACCAATGAGCAGTTCTTC	CASSLAGTSVTNEQFF	NA	TRBD2	TRBV7-2	TRBJ2-1
TGTGCCAGTAGCGTCCCACAGGGGGCCAAGTTCTTC	CASSVPQGAKFF	NA	TRBD1	TRBV19	TRBJ2-1
TGTGCCAGCAGCTTGGAGAAGAGCTCCTACAATGAGCAGTTCTTC	CASSLEKSSYNEQFF	NA	NA	TRBV5-4	TRBJ2-1
TGTGCCAGCAGTTTGGGAGTAGATACGCAGTATTTT	CASSLGVDTQYF	NA	NA	TRBV11-3	TRBJ2-3
TGTGCCAGCAGCATTGTTAGCGGGAGGGGGGTAGGTGAGCAGTTCTTC	CASSIVSGRGVGEQFF	NA	TRBD2	TRBV2	TRBJ2-1